The clone carrying this TCR beta chain was observed a few times. What it binds is not known. The table came from immunoSEQ multiplex PCR; TCRdb's copy has only in-frame clones and leaves some out. The data contain approximately 400,000 clones, roughly 81% of them singletons. Treatment here: 15 to 20 received Ad26.COV2.S at low or high dose, single or two shots; several received placebo; per-sample allocation not given. Sampling took place 63 days after the first vaccine or placebo injection. An 18-55-year-old adult in Boston served as donor. Trimming left V 4 bases short and J 4 bases short, with 14 bases between. CDR1 is SGDLS and CDR2 is YYNGEE in the germline V gene. The CDR3 contains 14 residues. This entry comes from a study of Ad26.COV2.S vaccination and SARS-CoV-2 variants. Findings and limits, study-wide: Placebo and vaccine recipients had non-spike TCR breadth that was similar. Spike-specific TCR breadth was greater in vaccine than placebo recipients.

The J gene is TRBJ1-1, the V gene TRBV9; tentative D call: TRBD1 (5 bases). The source material was peripheral blood, sampled in a trial of Ad26.COV2.S vaccine versus placebo. The clonotype comes from a person aged 18-60 years who received the Ad26.COV2.S COVID-19 vaccine or a placebo. The CDR3 protein is CASSPLPRGTEAFF. The CDR3 nucleotides read TGTGCCAGCAGCCCCCTTCCTAGGGGCACTGAAGCTTTCTTT.